Listed below are T cell receptor beta chains from one sample, sequenced in a study of T cells in Graves' hyperthyroidism and ophthalmopathy. TCRdb itself ran the multiplex PCR reads through MiXCR, one entry per CDR3 protein. Of 550,000 to 700,000 distinct CDR3 sequences in the sample, about half were seen once. The sample was peripheral blood or thyroid tissue (not recorded which). These TCRs come from an adult woman with Graves' disease, either hyperthyroidism or ophthalmopathy (not recorded which). CDR3s include the opening cysteine and the closing phenylalanine or tryptophan. Fields, in order: D gene, clone size, CDR3 length, J gene, V gene, CDR3 DNA, CDR3 protein. The D gene is left open where the match is weak. Clone size, where shown, is once, few, many, or a class for clones that have expanded.

-	-	11	TRBJ2-7	TRBV24-1	TGTGCCACCGGGACCGGGAGCAGGCAGTACTTC	CATGTGSRQYF
-	many	13	TRBJ2-2	TRBV12-3/TRBV12-4	TGTGCCAGCAGTCCGACGGACGACGGGGAGCTGTTTTTT	CASSPTDDGELFF
-	-	15	TRBJ1-2	TRBV9	TGTGCCAGCAGCGTTACCCAAGATCAAACGGGGGGCTACACCTTC	CASSVTQDQTGGYTF
-	many	13	TRBJ1-1	TRBV30	TGTGCCTGGAACGTAGAGGGGAACACTGAAGCTTTCTTT	CAWNVEGNTEAFF
-	-	13	TRBJ1-2	TRBV29-1	TGCAGCGTTGAAGGGCAGGGAGGACCTGGCTACACCTTC	CSVEGQGGPGYTF
-	-	14	TRBJ2-5	TRBV29-1	TGCAGCGTTGAGGGCTCGACGTTTGCTGAGACCCAGTACTTC	CSVEGSTFAETQYF
TRBD2	many	14	TRBJ2-7	TRBV29-1	TGCAGCGTTGTTTGGGGGGGTAGCGGGCATACCCAGTACTTC	CSVVWGGSGHTQYF
-	many	15	TRBJ1-1	TRBV7-9	TGTGTTGGGCGGCAGGCCGTTGGGAGGAACACTGAAGCTTTCTTT	CVGRQAVGRNTEAFF
TRBD1	few	13	TRBJ1-1	TRBV19	TGTGCCAGTAGTGCGACAGGGCCCACTGAAGCTTTCTTT	CASSATGPTEAFF
-	-	15	TRBJ2-5	TRBV29-1	TGCAGCGTTGGTGAGTCCGTCAGGGTACGGGAGACCCAGTACTTC	CSVGESVRVRETQYF
-	many	15	TRBJ1-6	TRBV7-9	TGTGCCAGCAGCTACACCGGGGGGGGCTTTTCACCCCTCCACTTT	CASSYTGGGFSPLHF
-	once	13	TRBJ2-7	TRBV5-1	TGCGCCAGCAGCCCTCCCAAAGTCTACGAGCAGTACTTC	CASSPPKVYEQYF
TRBD1	few	14	TRBJ1-5	TRBV2	TGTGCCAGCAGTGACACAGGGGGAGGTCAGCCCCAGCATTTT	CASSDTGGGQPQHF
TRBD1	-	14	TRBJ2-7	TRBV7-3	TGTGCCAGCTTAGGGACAGTAGCCGCCTACGAGCAGTACTTC	CASLGTVAAYEQYF
-	-	15	TRBJ2-7	TRBV2	TGTGCCAGCAGCCACGGGCCGGACCAATCCTACGAGCAGTACTTC	CASSHGPDQSYEQYF
-	-	13	TRBJ2-7	TRBV10-3	TGTGCCATCAGTGGAGAACTATCCTACGAGCAGTACTTC	CAISGELSYEQYF
TRBD1	-	14	TRBJ2-7	TRBV7-9	TGTGCCAGCCATGAACAGGGGGTGTCCTACGAGCAGTACTTC	CASHEQGVSYEQYF
TRBD2	many	15	TRBJ2-7	TRBV15	TGTGCCACCAGCGCCCACCCTAGCGGGGCCTACGAGCAGTACTTC	CATSAHPSGAYEQYF
-	many	13	TRBJ1-1	TRBV7-9	TGTGCCAGCAGCTTAGTGTCAAACGCGGAAGCTTTCTTT	CASSLVSNAEAFF
-	-	12	TRBJ2-2	TRBV10-3	TGTGCCATCAGAATCGGAACCGGGGAGCTGTTTTTT	CAIRIGTGELFF
-	-	13	TRBJ2-2	TRBV11-1	TGTGCCAGCAGCCAGACTAGTTCTGGGGAGCCGTTTTTT	CASSQTSSGEPFF
TRBD1	many	15	TRBJ2-7	TRBV10-3	TGTGCCATCAGTGAAAGTCAGGGGGCTTCCTACGAGCAGTACTTC	CAISESQGASYEQYF
TRBD1	many	13	TRBJ1-3	TRBV29-1	TGCAGCGTTCAGACAGGGAGGGGAAACACCATATATTTT	CSVQTGRGNTIYF
-	-	14	TRBJ1-1	TRBV12-3/TRBV12-4	TGTGCCAGCAGTCCCGTTACTTTGAACACTGAAGCTTTCTTT	CASSPVTLNTEAFF
-	-	18	TRBJ2-2	TRBV9	TGTGCCAGCAGCCCACGACAGGTTTTCGGGAGAGGCACCGGGGAGCTGTTTTTT	CASSPRQVFGRGTGELFF
-	-	14	TRBJ1-3	TRBV28	TGTGCCAGCAGTGGAGGGGCCTCTGGAAACACCATATATTTT	CASSGGASGNTIYF
-	many	17	TRBJ2-2	TRBV5-1	TGCGCCAGCAGCTTGAACGAGGTGCAGGGTCGCACCGGGGAGCTGTTTTTT	CASSLNEVQGRTGELFF
-	many	13	TRBJ1-2	TRBV5-1	TGCGCCAGCAGCTTGGTTAGGGGGAGCGGCTACACCTTC	CASSLVRGSGYTF
-	many	13	TRBJ1-5	TRBV7-9	TGTGCCAGTACTAAGGGTGGGAATCAGCCCCAGCATTTT	CASTKGGNQPQHF
TRBD1	few	14	TRBJ1-5	TRBV7-9	TGTGCCAGCAGTTCCCGACAGGGGGATCAGCCCCAGCATTTT	CASSSRQGDQPQHF
TRBD1	many	14	TRBJ1-2	TRBV10-1	TGCGCCAGCAGTCCTGGACAGGACGCGTATGGCTACACCTTC	CASSPGQDAYGYTF
TRBD1	few	14	TRBJ1-1	TRBV19	TGTGCCAGCTCCCAAGGGGGCGAGGTACGAGAAGCTTTCTTT	CASSQGGEVREAFF
TRBD1	many	13	TRBJ1-2	TRBV2	TGTGCCAGCAGCCCAGGGGGCTTGTATGGCTACACCTTC	CASSPGGLYGYTF
TRBD1	many	14	TRBJ2-7	TRBV10-3	TGTGCCATCAGTGAGAGTCAGGGGGTACACGAGCAGTACTTC	CAISESQGVHEQYF
TRBD1	-	15	TRBJ1-2	TRBV7-3	TGTGCCAGCAGCGACAGACAGGGGGCCAACTATGGCTACACCTTC	CASSDRQGANYGYTF
TRBD2	many	16	TRBJ2-7	TRBV5-1	TGCGCCAGCAGCTTGGTGCCTAGCGGGAGCTCCTACGAGCAGTACTTC	CASSLVPSGSSYEQYF
-	-	15	TRBJ2-7	TRBV19	TGTGCCAGTAGTATTGAGGGCAGAAGCTCCTACGAGCAGTACTTC	CASSIEGRSSYEQYF
TRBD1	many	14	TRBJ2-7	TRBV7-8	TGTGCCAGCAGCCTCAGGGGGTCGCAACACGAGCAGTACTTC	CASSLRGSQHEQYF
-	many	15	TRBJ2-6	TRBV6-5	TGTGCCAGCAGTTACGCGGAGTCTGGGGCCAACGTCCTGACTTTC	CASSYAESGANVLTF
-	-	14	TRBJ2-5	TRBV25-1	TGTGCCAGCACTAACACAGGGACACAAGAGACCCAGTACTTC	CASTNTGTQETQYF
TRBD2	many	14	TRBJ2-7	TRBV30	TGTGCCTGGTCAAGACTAGCGATTCCCTACGAGCAGTACTTC	CAWSRLAIPYEQYF
-	few	12	TRBJ2-5	TRBV2	TGTGCCAGCAACCCAGCGCGAGAGACCCAGTACTTC	CASNPARETQYF
TRBD1	many	15	TRBJ2-7	TRBV12-3/TRBV12-4	TGTGCCAGCAGTCCTCCAAACAGGGGTGCTTACGAGCAGTACTTC	CASSPPNRGAYEQYF
-	few	13	TRBJ2-7	TRBV25-1	TGTGCCAGCAGTGAGAGTCAGACCTACGAGCAGTACTTC	CASSESQTYEQYF